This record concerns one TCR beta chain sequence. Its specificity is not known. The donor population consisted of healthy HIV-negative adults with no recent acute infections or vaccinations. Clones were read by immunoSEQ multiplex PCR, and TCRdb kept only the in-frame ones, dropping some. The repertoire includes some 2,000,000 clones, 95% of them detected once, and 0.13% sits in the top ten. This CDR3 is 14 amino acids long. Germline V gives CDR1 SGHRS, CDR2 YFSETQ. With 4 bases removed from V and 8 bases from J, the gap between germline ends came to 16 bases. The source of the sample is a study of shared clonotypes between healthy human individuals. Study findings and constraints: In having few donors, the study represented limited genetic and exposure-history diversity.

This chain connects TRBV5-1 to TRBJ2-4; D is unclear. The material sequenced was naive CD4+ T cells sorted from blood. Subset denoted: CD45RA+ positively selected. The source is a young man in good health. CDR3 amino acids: CASSLERSLDIQYF. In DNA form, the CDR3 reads TGCGCCAGCAGCCTGGAGAGGTCGCTGGACATTCAGTACTTC. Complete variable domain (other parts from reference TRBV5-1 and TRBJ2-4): KAGVTQTPRYLIKTRGQQVTLSCSPISGHRSVSWYQQTPGQGLQFLFEYFSETQRNKGNFPGRFSGRQFSNSRSEMNVSTLELGDSALYLCASSLERSLDIQYFGAGTRLSVL.